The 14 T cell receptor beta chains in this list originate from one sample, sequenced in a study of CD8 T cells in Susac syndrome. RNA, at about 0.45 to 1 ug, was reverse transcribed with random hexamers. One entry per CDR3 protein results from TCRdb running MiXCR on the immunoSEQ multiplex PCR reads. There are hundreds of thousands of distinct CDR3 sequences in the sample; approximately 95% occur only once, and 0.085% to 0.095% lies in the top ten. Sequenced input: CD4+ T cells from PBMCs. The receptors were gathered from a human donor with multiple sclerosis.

CDR3 amino acids: CAWSRGNKAGEQFF. For the CDR3, the DNA is TGTGCCTGGAGTCGGGGGAATAAGGCTGGTGAGCAGTTCTTC. The chain recombines TRBV30 with TRBJ2-1, with D perhaps TRBD2 (6 bases). V was pared by 2 bases and J by 9 bases, with 17 bases between. Germline CDR1 reads GTSNPN; CDR2 reads SVGIG (reference sequence). This CDR3 is 14 amino acids long.

The CDR3 nucleotides read TGCGCCAGCAGCCGCGGACAGTCATTATACGAGCAGTACTTC. It yields the protein CASSRGQSLYEQYF. The chain carries TRBV4-1 and TRBJ2-7, with a tentative D call TRBD1 (6 bases). The CDR3 spans 14 residues. The V gene lost 4 bases and the J gene lost 4 bases, with 14 bases spanning the gap. From germline, CDR1 is MGHRA and CDR2 YSYEKL.

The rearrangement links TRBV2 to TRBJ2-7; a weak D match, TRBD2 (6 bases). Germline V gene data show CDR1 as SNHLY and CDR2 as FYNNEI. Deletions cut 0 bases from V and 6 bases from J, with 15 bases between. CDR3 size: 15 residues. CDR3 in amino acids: CASSEAQRLAREQYF. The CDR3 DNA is TGTGCCAGCAGTGAAGCGCAGAGGCTAGCGCGCGAGCAGTACTTC. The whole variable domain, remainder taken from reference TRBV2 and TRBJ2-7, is EPEVTQTPSHQVTQMGQEVILRCVPISNHLYFYWYRQILGQKVEFLVSFYNNEISEKSEIFDDQFSVERPDGSNFTLKIRSTKLEDSAMYFCASSEAQRLAREQYFGPGTRLTVT.

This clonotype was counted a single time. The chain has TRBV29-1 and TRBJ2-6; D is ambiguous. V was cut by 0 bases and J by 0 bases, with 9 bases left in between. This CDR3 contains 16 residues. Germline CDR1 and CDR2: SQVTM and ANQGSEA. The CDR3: CSVEDPESSGANVLTF. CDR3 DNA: TGCAGCGTTGAAGATCCGGAGAGCTCTGGGGCCAACGTCCTGACTTTC.

CDR3 sequence: CASSLQGATNEKLFF. The CDR3 DNA is TGTGCCAGCAGCCTGCAGGGGGCAACTAATGAAAAACTGTTTTTT. This rearrangement joins TRBV3-1 to TRBJ1-4; 7 bases agree with TRBD1. The CDR3 contains 15 residues. The germline V gene has CDR1 LGHDT and CDR2 YNNKEL (reference sequence). V shed 4 bases and J 0 bases; nucleotides not matched to a gene: 2.

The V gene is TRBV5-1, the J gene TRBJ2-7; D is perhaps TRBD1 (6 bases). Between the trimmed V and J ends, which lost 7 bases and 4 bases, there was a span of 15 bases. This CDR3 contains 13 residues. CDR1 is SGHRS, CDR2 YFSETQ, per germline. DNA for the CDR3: TGCGCCAGCCGCCTAGGGGGAGTTTACGAGCAGTACTTC. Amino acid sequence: CASRLGGVYEQYF.

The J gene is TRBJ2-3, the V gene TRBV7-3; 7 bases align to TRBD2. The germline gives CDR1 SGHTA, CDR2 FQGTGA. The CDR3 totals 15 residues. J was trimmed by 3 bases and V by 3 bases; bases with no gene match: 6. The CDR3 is CASSLSGGQTDTQYF. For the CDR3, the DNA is TGTGCCAGCAGCTTGTCGGGGGGTCAAACAGATACGCAGTATTTT.

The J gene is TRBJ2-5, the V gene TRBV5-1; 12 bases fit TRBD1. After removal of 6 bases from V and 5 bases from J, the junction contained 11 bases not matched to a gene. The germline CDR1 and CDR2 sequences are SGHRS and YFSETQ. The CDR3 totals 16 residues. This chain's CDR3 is CASMYGTGGGMETQYF. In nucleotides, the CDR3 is TGCGCCAGCATGTACGGGACAGGGGGCGGAATGGAGACCCAGTACTTC.

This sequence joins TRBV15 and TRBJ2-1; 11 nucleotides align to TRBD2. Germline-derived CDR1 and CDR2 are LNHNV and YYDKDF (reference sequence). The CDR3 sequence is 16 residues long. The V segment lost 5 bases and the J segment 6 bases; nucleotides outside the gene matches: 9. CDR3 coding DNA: TGTGCCACCAGCGCGAGTAGCGGGGGGGCCTTCAATGAGCAGTTCTTC. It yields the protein CATSASSGGAFNEQFF.

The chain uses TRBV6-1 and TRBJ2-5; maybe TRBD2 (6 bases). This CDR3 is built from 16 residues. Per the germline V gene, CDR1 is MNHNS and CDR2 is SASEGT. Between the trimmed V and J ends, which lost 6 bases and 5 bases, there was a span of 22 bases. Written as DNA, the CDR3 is TGTGCCAGCAGCCGAACCGGGATCCCTCGGGAGGAGACCCAGTACTTC. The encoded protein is CASSRTGIPREETQYF.

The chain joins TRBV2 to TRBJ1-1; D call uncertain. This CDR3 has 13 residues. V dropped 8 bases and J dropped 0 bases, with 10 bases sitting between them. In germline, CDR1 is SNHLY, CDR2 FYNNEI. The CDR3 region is CASSGSLNTEAFF. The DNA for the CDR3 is TGTGCCAGCTCCGGCTCTTTGAACACTGAAGCTTTCTTT.

CDR3 bases: TGTGCCACCAGCAGAGATAGGCTAGGCCAGCTTTATGGCTACACCTTC. Amino acid sequence: CATSRDRLGQLYGYTF. The V gene is TRBV15, the J gene TRBJ1-2; no clear D. The CDR3 contains 16 residues. V shed 0 bases and J shed 5 bases, with 16 bases lying between them. Germline V lookup: CDR1 LNHNV, CDR2 YYDKDF (reference sequence).

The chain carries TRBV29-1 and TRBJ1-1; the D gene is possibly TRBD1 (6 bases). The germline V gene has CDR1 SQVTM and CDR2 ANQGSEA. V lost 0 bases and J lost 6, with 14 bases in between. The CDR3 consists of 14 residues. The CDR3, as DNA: TGCAGCGTTGAAGATCTCTTCGGGGGGCCTGAAGCTTTCTTT. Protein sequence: CSVEDLFGGPEAFF.

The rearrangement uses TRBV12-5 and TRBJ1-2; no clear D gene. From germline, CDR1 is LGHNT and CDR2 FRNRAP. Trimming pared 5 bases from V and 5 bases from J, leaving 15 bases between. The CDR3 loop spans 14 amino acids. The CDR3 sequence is CASGPLDEEYGYTF. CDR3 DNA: TGTGCTAGTGGTCCACTCGACGAAGAATATGGCTACACCTTC.